Below are 11 T cell receptor beta chains sequenced from a single sample in a study of blood T cell repertoires in COVID-19. The protocol was immunoSEQ multiplex PCR, while the TCRdb copy is restricted to in-frame clones and leaves out a portion. The table records 300,000 to 350,000 clones, approximately 85% of them present only once. Sequences were obtained from PBMCs or T cells enriched from blood (not recorded which). The receptors derive from a man between 25 and 39 years old who had recovered from COVID-19.

V usage is TRBV6-5 and J usage is TRBJ1-2; the match to TRBD1 covers 9 bases. Germline CDR1 is MNHEY and CDR2 is SVGAGI. The V gene end was trimmed by 6 bases and the J gene end by 6 bases; junction bases not matched to a gene: 11. The CDR3 is 15 amino acids. This chain's CDR3 is CASSYQTGTGNGYTF. For the CDR3, the DNA is TGTGCCAGCAGCTACCAAACCGGGACAGGGAATGGCTACACCTTC.

The chain recombines TRBV5-1 with TRBJ2-2; TRBD2 aligns across 10 bases. Germline CDR1 and CDR2: SGHRS and YFSETQ. The V gene end was trimmed by 4 bases and the J gene end by 7 bases; junction bases not matched to a gene: 7. The CDR3 extends over 15 amino acids. CDR3 region: CASSPGLATDGELFF. CDR3 DNA: TGCGCCAGCAGCCCGGGACTAGCGACGGACGGGGAGCTGTTTTTT.

This chain links TRBV9 with TRBJ2-1; TRBD1 matches at 7 bases. Trimming removed 4 bases from V and 7 bases from J; junction bases left unmatched: 11. There are 15 residues in the CDR3. Germline V gives CDR1 SGDLS, CDR2 YYNGEE. Here the CDR3 reads CASSLQGVLGNEQFF. In DNA, the CDR3 is TGTGCCAGCAGCCTTCAGGGGGTCCTGGGGAATGAGCAGTTCTTC.

This rearrangement joins TRBV3-1 (or the pseudogene TRBV3-2) to TRBJ2-2, with 10 bases identical to TRBD2. Trimming removed 4 bases from V and 7 bases from J; junction bases left unmatched: 6. The length of the CDR3 is 15 residues. Germline V gene data show CDR1 as LGHDT and CDR2 as YNNKEL (reference sequence). The CDR3 sequence is CASSPERGGSGELFF. The DNA for the CDR3 is TGTGCCAGCAGCCCCGAGCGGGGGGGTAGCGGGGAGCTGTTTTTT.

In this sample, this clone turned up once. The chain recombines TRBV12-3 or TRBV12-4 with TRBJ2-7, with 8 bases identical to TRBD1. V dropped 6 bases and J dropped 9; count of bases not matched to a gene: 10. The CDR3 has 13 amino acids. The DNA of the CDR3 is TGTGCCAGCAGCCAAACCTCCGGGACAGGGCAGTACTTC. Encoded protein: CASSQTSGTGQYF.

The chain carries TRBV5-1 and TRBJ2-7, with 9 nucleotides matching TRBD2. J lost 6 bases, V lost 2 bases, and 6 bases had no gene match. Germline V gene sequence: CDR1 SGHRS, CDR2 YFSETQ. The CDR3 consists of 14 residues. The CDR3 is CASSFGTSSLEQYF. In DNA, the CDR3 is TGCGCCAGCAGCTTTGGGACTAGCAGCCTCGAGCAGTACTTC.

The genes are TRBV13 and TRBJ2-1, with 8 bases aligning to TRBD1. CDR1 is PRHDT, CDR2 FYEKMQ, per germline (reference sequence). After removal of 4 bases from V and 7 bases from J, the junction contained 6 bases not matched to a gene. This CDR3 is built from 14 residues. The CDR3 loop reads CASSYRGWGNEQFF. CDR3 sequence (DNA): TGTGCCAGCAGCTACAGGGGGTGGGGAAATGAGCAGTTCTTC.

This sequence joins TRBV29-1 and TRBJ2-5; D gene ambiguous. Germline CDR1 and CDR2: SQVTM and ANQGSEA. The V end was cut by 4 bases, the J end by 1 base, with 10 bases between. This CDR3 comprises 13 residues. The CDR3 nucleotides read TGCAGCGTTGTCCAGGCGATCCAAGAGACCCAGTACTTC. Translation: CSVVQAIQETQYF.

This clone was found a few times. The chain carries TRBV12-3 or TRBV12-4 and TRBJ1-4; D is unclear. This CDR3 is built from 12 residues. Trimming left V 3 bases short and J 7 bases short, with 6 bases between. The CDR3 DNA follows: TGTGCCAGCAGTTTGGCGGGTGAAAAACTGTTTTTT. Translation: CASSLAGEKLFF.

The CDR3 DNA follows: TGTGCCAGTACCAGTACCGACAGGGCCACTGAAGCTTTCTTT. Its protein product is CASTSTDRATEAFF. The V call is TRBV19, the J call TRBJ1-1, with 7 positions matching TRBD1. This CDR3 contains 14 residues. The germline V gene has CDR1 LNHDA and CDR2 SQIVND (reference sequence). The V segment lost 7 bases and the J segment 4 bases; nucleotides outside the gene matches: 9.

This chain connects TRBV11-2 to TRBJ2-3, with 9 bases aligning to TRBD2. The CDR3 length is 15 residues. CDR1 SGHAT and CDR2 FQNNGV come from the germline V gene. V shed 7 bases, J shed 0 bases, and the junction held 5 bases outside the gene matches. The CDR3 reads CASTAGGPSTDTQYF. The CDR3 coding sequence is TGTGCCAGCACCGCGGGGGGGCCGAGCACAGATACGCAGTATTTT.